These 25 T cell receptor beta chains came from one sample sequenced in a study of cytomegalovirus exposure and HLA in healthy donors. Sequencing used immunoSEQ multiplex PCR; TCRdb keeps in-frame clones, though not all of them. Of more than 50,000 clones detected, just under 95% appear once; the ten largest clones hold under 2.5%. The specimen was PBMCs. The receptors were sampled from a man between 18 and 29 years old in good health and CMV-seronegative.

The chain employs TRBV4-3 and TRBJ1-4, with D possibly matching TRBD1 (5 bases). Germline lookup yields CDR1 LGHNA and CDR2 YSLEER. This CDR3 spans 16 amino acids. The germline V and J ends were trimmed by 0 bases and 0 bases, with 8 bases remaining between them. The CDR3 DNA follows: TGCGCCAGCAGCCAAGATAGGGGAACAACTAATGAAAAACTGTTTTTT. Translation gives CASSQDRGTTNEKLFF.

V is TRBV14 and J is TRBJ1-4; 8 nucleotides align to TRBD1. The CDR3 consists of 18 residues. From germline, CDR1 is SGHDN and CDR2 FVKESK. The V gene end was trimmed by 1 base and the J gene end by 0 bases; junction bases not matched to a gene: 7. Here the CDR3 reads CASSQGSRGPSTNEKLFF. In DNA form, the CDR3 reads TGTGCCAGCAGCCAAGGAAGCAGGGGGCCCTCAACTAATGAAAAACTGTTTTTT.

The chain is built from TRBV7-9 and TRBJ1-2; D uncertain. Germline V gene data show CDR1 as SEHNR and CDR2 as FQNEAQ (reference sequence). Trimming left V 1 base short and J 1 base short, with 4 bases between. The CDR3 is made up of 13 amino acids. The CDR3 DNA reads as TGTGCCAGCAGCTTAGTAGTTAACTATGGCTACACCTTC. It is translated as CASSLVVNYGYTF.

This clone has just a few counts. This chain uses TRBV10-3 with TRBJ1-5, with D hard to call. CDR1 and CDR2 (germline): ENHRY, SYGVKD. V lost 10 bases, J lost 0 bases, and 16 bases lay in between. This CDR3 region has 15 residues. Here the CDR3 DNA reads TGTGCCACCCGCGGGTCCCAATTTAGCAATCAGCCCCAGCATTTT. The encoded protein is CATRGSQFSNQPQHF.

V is TRBV18 and J is TRBJ2-2; D perhaps matches TRBD2 (5 bases). The CDR3 length is 14 residues. V shed 1 base and J shed 4 bases, with 7 bases lying between them. Germline V lookup: CDR1 KGHSH, CDR2 LQKENI. This CDR3 reads CASSPLGGTGELFF. In nucleotides, the CDR3 is TGTGCCAGCTCACCACTCGGAGGCACCGGGGAGCTGTTTTTT.

The chain is built from TRBV19 and TRBJ2-5; weak D call: TRBD2 (5 bases). CDR1 and CDR2 from the germline V gene are LNHDA and SQIVND (reference sequence). Between the trimmed V and J ends, which lost 3 bases and 1 base, there was a span of 15 bases. The CDR3 is made up of 16 amino acids. Written as DNA, the CDR3 is TGTGCCAGTAGTATGAGGGCCCGGGGTACCCAAGAGACCCAGTACTTC. This codes for CASSMRARGTQETQYF.

V usage is TRBV28 and J usage is TRBJ1-2; maybe TRBD1 (6 bases). Deletions cut 1 base from V and 4 bases from J, with 10 bases between. The CDR3 length is 14 residues. CDR1 and CDR2 (germline): MDHEN, SYDVKM. This CDR3 is CASSLSGQSYGYTF. CDR3 coding DNA: TGTGCCAGCAGTTTATCAGGACAGAGCTATGGCTACACCTTC.

The gene calls are TRBV6-5 and TRBJ2-4, with D possibly matching TRBD2 (5 bases). The germline gives CDR1 MNHEY, CDR2 SVGAGI. V lost 6 bases, J lost 14 bases, and 20 bases lay in between. The CDR3 extends over 13 amino acids. This chain's CDR3 is CASRPTNEGSEYF. CDR3 DNA: TGTGCCAGCAGGCCTACTAACGAGGGCTCGGAGTACTTC.

This clone was observed once. This sequence joins TRBV27 and TRBJ1-1, with 7 bases aligning to TRBD1. The J segment lost 3 bases and the V segment lost 5 bases, leaving 12 bases of the junction unmatched. The CDR3 consists of 16 residues. Germline loops: CDR1 MNHEY, CDR2 SMNVEV (reference sequence). As DNA, the CDR3 is TGTGCCAGCAGTCCTGGACAGGCAGGGGGGTACACTGAAGCTTTCTTT. Translating gives CASSPGQAGGYTEAFF.

This chain joins TRBV12-5 and TRBJ2-5; TRBD2 agrees at 9 bases. Germline CDR1 LGHNT, CDR2 FRNRAP. V gave up 0 bases and J gave up 4 bases; unmatched junction bases: 6. This CDR3 is built from 16 residues. As DNA, the CDR3 is TGTGCTAGTGGTTTGGTAATCCTAGCGGGAACAGAGACCCAGTACTTC. It yields the protein CASGLVILAGTETQYF.

The rearrangement joins TRBV5-1 to TRBJ2-7; tentative D call: TRBD2 (6 bases). The V gene lost 4 bases and the J gene lost 0 bases, with 14 bases spanning the gap. Germline V gives CDR1 SGHRS, CDR2 YFSETQ. The CDR3 totals 15 residues. The CDR3 coding sequence is TGCGCCAGCAGCGTGGAGGGGTCCTCCTCCTACGAGCAGTACTTC. Translated, it gives CASSVEGSSSYEQYF.

The chain carries TRBV29-1 and TRBJ2-1; the match to TRBD1 covers 11 bases. Germline CDR1 and CDR2: SQVTM and ANQGSEA. Unmatched junction bases numbered 13, after V lost 3 bases and J lost 6 bases. The CDR3 contains 17 residues. The CDR3 region is CSVDGLRGTGGLNEQFF. The CDR3 nucleotides read TGCAGCGTTGATGGTCTCCGTGGGACAGGGGGGCTCAATGAGCAGTTCTTC.

The J gene is TRBJ2-1, the V gene TRBV5-5; D gene unclear. Per germline, CDR1 SGHKS and CDR2 YYEKEE (reference sequence). The germline V and J ends were trimmed by 0 bases and 2 bases, with 9 bases remaining between them. This CDR3 region has 15 residues. The CDR3 spells CASSLAERAYNEQFF. The CDR3 DNA is TGTGCCAGCAGCTTGGCCGAGCGAGCCTACAATGAGCAGTTCTTC.

The genes are TRBV5-1 and TRBJ2-1; D not certain. The ends were cut back, 0 bases at V and 7 bases at J, with 8 bases in the middle. This CDR3 spans 13 amino acids. CDR1 SGHRS and CDR2 YFSETQ come from the germline V gene. CDR3 sequence reads: CASSLAARNEQFF. Here the CDR3 DNA reads TGCGCCAGCAGCTTGGCCGCGAGGAATGAGCAGTTCTTC.

There are a few counts of this clone. The chain couples TRBV10-1 to TRBJ2-2, with D possibly matching TRBD2 (6 bases). Germline CDR1 WNHNN, CDR2 SYGVQD (reference sequence). Trimming left V 2 bases short and J 8 bases short, with 15 bases between. The CDR3 sequence is 15 residues long. The CDR3 DNA is TGCGCCAGCAGTGAGCAACCGGGAGTGATGGGGGAGCTGTTTTTT. Protein sequence: CASSEQPGVMGELFF.

The gene calls are TRBV5-1 and TRBJ1-1; the match to TRBD1 covers 8 bases. Looked up from germline, CDR1 is SGHRS and CDR2 is YFSETQ. Trimming at V came to 4 bases and at J to 1 base, leaving 3 bases not matched to a gene. The CDR3 totals 14 residues. The CDR3: CASSHRGENTEAFF. The CDR3 nucleotides are TGCGCCAGCAGCCACAGGGGGGAGAACACTGAAGCTTTCTTT.

The chain links TRBV10-3 to TRBJ2-1; the D gene is possibly TRBD2 (6 bases). Deletions cut 0 bases from V and 9 bases from J, with 15 bases between. The CDR3 covers 15 residues. Looked up from germline, CDR1 is ENHRY and CDR2 is SYGVKD. The CDR3 DNA reads as TGTGCCATCAGTGAGTCGGTACTAAGCGGGCGTGAGCAGTTCTTC. Translation: CAISESVLSGREQFF.

The chain employs TRBV7-2 and TRBJ1-5; the D gene is possibly TRBD1 (6 bases). The CDR3 covers 14 residues. V shed 2 bases and J shed 5 bases, with 10 bases lying between them. The germline V gene has CDR1 SGHTA and CDR2 FQGNSA. The CDR3 DNA is TGTGCCAGCAGCTTAAAGACAGGTGATCAGCCCCAGCATTTT. Its translation is CASSLKTGDQPQHF.

This clone appeared once. This rearrangement joins TRBV7-2 to TRBJ1-4; the D gene is possibly TRBD1 (5 bases). Trimming took off 1 base at V and 6 bases at J, with 12 bases between the two ends. The germline V gene encodes CDR1 SGHTA and CDR2 FQGNSA. The CDR3 consists of 15 residues. CDR3 amino acids: CASSLGPGRDEKLFF. In nucleotides, the CDR3 is TGTGCCAGCAGCTTAGGTCCAGGGAGGGATGAAAAACTGTTTTTT.

The V and J genes are TRBV27 and TRBJ1-1; 12 nucleotides match TRBD1. V gave up 6 bases and J gave up 0 bases; unmatched junction bases: 8. This CDR3 has 17 amino acids. CDR1 MNHEY and CDR2 SMNVEV come from the germline V gene (reference sequence). The DNA for the CDR3 is TGTGCCAGCAGCCCCTCCGGGACAGGGGGCCTGAACACTGAAGCTTTCTTT. Residues: CASSPSGTGGLNTEAFF.

In nucleotides, the CDR3 is TGCAGCGTTCCGGGGGATAGCTCCTACGAGCAGTACTTC. This sequence encodes CSVPGDSSYEQYF. This chain joins TRBV29-1 and TRBJ2-7; weak D call: TRBD2 (6 bases). This CDR3 spans 13 amino acids. Germline CDR1 is SQVTM and CDR2 is ANQGSEA. The V end was cut by 5 bases, the J end by 0 bases, with 11 bases between.

The chain has TRBV19 and TRBJ1-4; a possible D gene is TRBD1 (5 bases). The CDR3 is 13 residues long. Trimming removed 8 bases from V and 8 bases from J, with 15 bases in between. Germline assignment: CDR1 LNHDA and CDR2 SQIVND (reference sequence). The CDR3 spells CASRGTGGEKLFF. The CDR3 region has the DNA TGTGCCAGTCGGGGGACGGGGGGAGAAAAACTGTTTTTT.

The chain combines TRBV7-6 with TRBJ2-1; 7 nucleotides match TRBD2. Trimming at V came to 4 bases and at J to 4 bases, leaving 10 bases not matched to a gene. Germline V gives CDR1 SGHVS, CDR2 FNYEAQ. The CDR3 spans 16 residues. CDR3 amino acids: CASSWELAELYNEQFF. The CDR3 DNA reads as TGTGCCAGCAGCTGGGAGCTAGCGGAGCTTTACAATGAGCAGTTCTTC. The full variable domain, completed using reference TRBV7-6 and TRBJ2-1, is GAGVSQSPRYKVTKRGQDVALRCDPISGHVSLYWYRQALGQGPEFLTYFNYEAQQDKSGLPNDRFSAERPEGSISTLTIQRTEQRDSAMYRCASSWELAELYNEQFFGPGTRLTVL.

The chain is built from TRBV11-3 and TRBJ2-3; D possibly corresponds to TRBD1 (6 bases). The length of the CDR3 is 16 residues. V lost 6 bases, J lost 4 bases, and 20 bases lay in between. Germline loops: CDR1 SGHNT, CDR2 YENEEA. The CDR3 sequence: CASRRLNREIADTQYF. CDR3 DNA: TGTGCCAGCAGACGTTTAAACAGGGAGATCGCAGATACGCAGTATTTT.

Written as DNA, the CDR3 is TGTGCCAGCTCTCCCAGCGGAGGCAATCAGCCCCAGCATTTT. Amino acids: CASSPSGGNQPQHF. The chain uses TRBV2 and TRBJ1-5; unclear D gene. Germline V gives CDR1 SNHLY, CDR2 FYNNEI. The CDR3 contains 14 residues. Between the trimmed V and J ends, which lost 8 bases and 2 bases, there was a span of 13 bases.